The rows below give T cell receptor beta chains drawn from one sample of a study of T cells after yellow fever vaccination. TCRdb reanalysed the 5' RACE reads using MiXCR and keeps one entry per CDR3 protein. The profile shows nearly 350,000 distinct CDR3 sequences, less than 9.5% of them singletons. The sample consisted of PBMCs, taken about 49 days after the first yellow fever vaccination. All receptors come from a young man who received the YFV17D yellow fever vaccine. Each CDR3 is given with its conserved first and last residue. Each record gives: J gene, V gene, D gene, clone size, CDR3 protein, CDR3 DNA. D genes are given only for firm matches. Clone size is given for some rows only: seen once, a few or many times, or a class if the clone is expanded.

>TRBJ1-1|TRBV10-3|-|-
CAIRGEENTEAFF
TGTGCCATCAGGGGGGAAGAGAACACTGAAGCTTTCTTT
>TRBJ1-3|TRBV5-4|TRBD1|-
CASTDRVSGNTIYF
TGTGCCAGTACCGACAGGGTCTCTGGAAACACCATATATTTT
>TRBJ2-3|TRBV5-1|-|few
CASRWLAPDTQYF
TGCGCCAGCAGATGGCTAGCACCAGATACGCAGTATTTT
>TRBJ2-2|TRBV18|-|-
CATLRAGANTGELFF
TGTGCCACCTTGAGGGCAGGCGCGAACACCGGGGAGCTGTTTTTT
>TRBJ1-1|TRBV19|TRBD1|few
CASSDRGNMNTEAFF
TGTGCCAGTAGCGACAGGGGGAACATGAACACTGAAGCTTTCTTT
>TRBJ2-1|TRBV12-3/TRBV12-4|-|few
CASSPDLHNEQFF
TGTGCCAGCAGTCCGGACTTGCACAATGAGCAGTTCTTC
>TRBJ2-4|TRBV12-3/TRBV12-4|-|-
CASSFPYLAKNIQYF
TGTGCCAGCAGCTTCCCATATCTAGCCAAAAACATTCAGTACTTC
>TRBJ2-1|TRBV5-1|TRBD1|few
CASSLDQGEYNEQFF
TGCGCCAGCAGCTTGGACCAGGGGGAATACAATGAGCAGTTCTTC
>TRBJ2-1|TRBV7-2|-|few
CASSLVMLSSYNEQFF
TGTGCCAGCAGCTTAGTTATGTTGAGCTCCTACAATGAGCAGTTCTTC
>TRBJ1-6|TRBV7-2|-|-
CASSLTVNSPLHF
TGTGCCAGCAGCTTGACCGTTAATTCACCCCTCCACTTT
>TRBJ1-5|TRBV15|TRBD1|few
CATSRDLWGQGQPQHF
TGTGCCACCAGCAGAGATCTGTGGGGACAGGGTCAGCCCCAGCATTTT
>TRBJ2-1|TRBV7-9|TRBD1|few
CASSIWTGSYNEQFF
TGTGCCAGCAGCATATGGACAGGCTCCTACAATGAGCAGTTCTTC
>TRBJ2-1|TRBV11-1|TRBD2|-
CASSPTILAGVYNEQFF
TGTGCCAGCAGCCCCACAATACTAGCGGGTGTGTACAATGAGCAGTTCTTC
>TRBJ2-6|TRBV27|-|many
CASSLGISGANVLTF
TGTGCCAGCAGTTTAGGCATCTCTGGGGCCAACGTCCTGACTTTC
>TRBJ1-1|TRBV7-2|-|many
CASSLARQGESEAFF
TGTGCCAGCAGCTTAGCGCGCCAAGGGGAGTCTGAAGCTTTCTTT
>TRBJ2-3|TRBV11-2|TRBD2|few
CASSLRLAGGFRTDTQYF
TGTGCCAGCAGCTTACGTCTAGCGGGGGGCTTTCGCACAGATACGCAGTATTTT
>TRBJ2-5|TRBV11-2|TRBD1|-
CASSFRTGGFEETQYF
TGTGCCAGCAGCTTCCGGACAGGGGGTTTCGAAGAGACCCAGTACTTC
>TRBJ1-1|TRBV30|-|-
CAWSATGSEAFF
TGTGCCTGGAGTGCGACAGGCTCTGAAGCTTTCTTT
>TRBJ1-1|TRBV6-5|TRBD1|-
CASNRDRMNTEAFF
TGTGCCAGCAATAGGGACAGAATGAACACTGAAGCTTTCTTT
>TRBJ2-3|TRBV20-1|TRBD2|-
CSARGERDRTDTQYF
TGCAGTGCTAGGGGAGAGCGGGACCGCACAGATACGCAGTATTTT
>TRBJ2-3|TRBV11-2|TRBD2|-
CASGNIAGGFTRASTDTQYF
TGTGCCAGCGGAAACATAGCGGGGGGATTTACAAGGGCTAGCACAGATACGCAGTATTTT
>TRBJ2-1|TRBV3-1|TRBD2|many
CASSHHRGVYNEQFF
TGTGCCAGCAGCCATCATCGGGGGGTCTACAATGAGCAGTTCTTC
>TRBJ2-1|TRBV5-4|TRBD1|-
CASSLPTGNRGQDEQFF
TGTGCCAGCAGCTTGCCGACCGGTAACAGGGGTCAGGATGAGCAGTTCTTC
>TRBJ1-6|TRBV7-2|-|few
CASSLGRGYNSPLHF
TGTGCCAGCAGCTTAGGACGGGGCTATAATTCACCCCTCCACTTT
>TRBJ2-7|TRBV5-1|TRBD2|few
CASSGSGGRSYEQYF
TGCGCCAGCAGCGGTAGCGGGGGCCGCTCCTACGAGCAGTACTTC
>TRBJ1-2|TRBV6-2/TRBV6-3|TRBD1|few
CASSYLRAYGTVYGYTF
TGTGCCAGCAGTTACCTCCGCGCTTACGGGACAGTCTATGGCTACACCTTC
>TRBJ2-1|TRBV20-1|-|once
CSATKSGLSYNEQFF
TGCAGTGCTACCAAAAGCGGGCTGTCCTACAATGAGCAGTTCTTC
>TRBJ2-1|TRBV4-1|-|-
CASSLGPGNEQFF
TGCGCCAGCAGCCTCGGCCCCGGGAATGAGCAGTTCTTC
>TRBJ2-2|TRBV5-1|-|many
CASSLGPRSNTGELFF
TGCGCCAGCAGCCTGGGTCCACGATCGAACACCGGGGAGCTGTTTTTT
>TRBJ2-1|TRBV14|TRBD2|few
CASNGWASGRNEQFF
TGTGCCAGCAACGGATGGGCTAGCGGGCGGAATGAGCAGTTCTTC
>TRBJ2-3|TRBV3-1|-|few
CASSQDSAGEVVGTDTQYF
TGTGCCAGCAGCCAAGATTCGGCAGGGGAAGTCGTAGGCACAGATACGCAGTATTTT
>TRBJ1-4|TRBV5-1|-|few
CASSLAKQSLDFNEKLFF
TGCGCCAGCAGCTTGGCCAAGCAGTCACTAGACTTTAATGAAAAACTGTTTTTT
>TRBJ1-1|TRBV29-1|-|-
CSVEDRDTEAFF
TGCAGCGTTGAAGATCGGGACACTGAAGCTTTCTTT
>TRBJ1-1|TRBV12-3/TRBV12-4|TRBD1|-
CASSFGRGHTEAFF
TGTGCCAGCAGTTTCGGCAGGGGGCACACTGAAGCTTTCTTT
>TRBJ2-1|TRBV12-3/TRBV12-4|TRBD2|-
CASSFPRGGLQRFSYNEQFF
TGTGCCAGCAGTTTCCCGCGGGGGGGCCTCCAAAGGTTCTCCTACAATGAGCAGTTCTTC
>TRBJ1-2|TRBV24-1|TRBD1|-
CATSGQGGGYTF
TGTGCCACCAGTGGACAGGGAGGTGGCTACACCTTC
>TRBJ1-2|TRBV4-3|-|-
CASSQANLGDGGYTF
TGCGCCAGCAGCCAAGCGAACCTCGGCGACGGCGGCTACACCTTC
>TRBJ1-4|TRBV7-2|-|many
CASSLDSHGELFF
TGTGCCAGCAGCTTAGACAGCCACGGGGAACTGTTTTTT
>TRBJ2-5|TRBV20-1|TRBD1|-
CSASPGQGARETQYF
TGCAGTGCTAGCCCGGGACAGGGGGCGCGAGAGACCCAGTACTTC
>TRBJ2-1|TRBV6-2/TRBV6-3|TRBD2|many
CAKTSGGISYNEQFF
TGTGCCAAGACTAGCGGGGGTATCTCCTACAATGAGCAGTTCTTC
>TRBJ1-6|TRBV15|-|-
CATSRVRTSSPLHF
TGTGCCACCAGCAGAGTCAGGACGAGTTCACCCCTCCACTTT
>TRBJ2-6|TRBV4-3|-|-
CASSQEQGAGANVLTF
TGCGCCAGCAGCCAAGAGCAGGGTGCTGGGGCCAACGTCCTGACTTTC
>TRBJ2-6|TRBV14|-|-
CASGIYRRPGANVLTF
TGTGCCAGCGGTATCTACAGAAGGCCCGGGGCCAACGTCCTGACTTTC
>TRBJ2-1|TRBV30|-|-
CAWSRQIDEQFF
TGTGCCTGGAGTCGACAGATCGATGAGCAGTTCTTC
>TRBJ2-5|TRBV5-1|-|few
CASSLANRDEETQYF
TGCGCCAGCAGCTTGGCGAACAGGGACGAAGAGACCCAGTACTTC
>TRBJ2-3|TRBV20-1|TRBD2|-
CSAAPRLAGPTDTQYF
TGCAGTGCTGCCCCCCGACTAGCGGGGCCCACAGATACGCAGTATTTT
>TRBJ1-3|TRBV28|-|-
CASGTPSPGNTIYF
TGTGCCAGCGGGACGCCGTCACCTGGAAACACCATATATTTT
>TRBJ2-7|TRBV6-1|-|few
CASILNPGGILYEQYF
TGTGCCAGCATCCTTAACCCAGGAGGCATCCTCTACGAGCAGTACTTC
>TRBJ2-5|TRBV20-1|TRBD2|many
CSGRGGYQETQYF
TGCAGCGGCCGGGGGGGGTACCAAGAGACCCAGTACTTC
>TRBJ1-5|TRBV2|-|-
CASSEGQGQQPQHF
TGTGCCAGCAGTGAGGGGCAGGGGCAACAGCCCCAGCATTTT
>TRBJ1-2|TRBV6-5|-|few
CASSYSVGGNYGYTF
TGTGCCAGCAGTTACTCAGTCGGCGGCAACTATGGCTACACCTTC
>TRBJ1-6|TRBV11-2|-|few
CASSLLFRGRKYGGPLHF
TGTGCCAGCAGCTTACTATTTCGGGGGCGAAAGTATGGCGGACCCCTCCACTTT
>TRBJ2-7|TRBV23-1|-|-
CASSQGTASYEQYF
TGCGCCAGCAGTCAAGGGACGGCTTCCTACGAGCAGTACTTC
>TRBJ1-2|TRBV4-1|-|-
CASSQAALYGYTF
TGCGCCAGCAGCCAAGCGGCCCTCTATGGCTACACCTTC